This T cell receptor (beta chain) originates from a study of T-cell memory formation after mild COVID-19 (dated by TCRdb to about 2021). About the investigation overall: TCR sequence clusters from the two donors were largely donor specific. In a couple of donors, T-cell clones that expanded and contracted after mild COVID-19 were tracked by sequencing TCRalpha and TCRbeta repertoires over time. Two young, previously healthy adult volunteers made up the cohort, one male and one female.

TCRdb records Illumina NovaSeq 6000 as the sequencer. cDNA libraries for TCRalpha and TCRbeta were prepared by 5'RACE using constant-segment primers, with sample barcodes and unique molecular identifiers added. Trizol reagent was used to extract RNA from every sample. Amplification of the libraries took two PCR steps, and the second step added a second sample barcode plus Illumina TruSeq adapters. Libraries were sequenced on an Illumina NovaSeq with 2 x 150 bp paired-end reads. The authors' analysis ran thus. Demultiplexing of reads and collapsing into UMI-guided consensus sequences were performed with migec v1.2.7. Using mixcr v2.1.11, the UMI consensuses were aligned to TRA and TRB V and J templates and assembled into clonotypes. A clonotype was counted as expanded or contracted only if both edgeR and NoisET called the change significant, with noise models trained on biological replicates. edgeR calls used a false discovery rate-adjusted p below 0.01 and a log2 fold-change threshold of 1. As an exploratory analysis of dynamics, PCA with hierarchical clustering was applied to max-normalized trajectories of the 1000 most abundant clonotypes. The CD4 or CD8 phenotype of responding clones was assigned using the separately sequenced CD4+ and CD8+ repertoires. The raw public data were reprocessed by TCRdb itself: fastp quality trimming at Q25, MiXCR clonotype calling, in-frame beta chains only. Every entry covers one CDR3 protein and lists the most common genes and DNA from its rows. These V and J calls are TCRdb output, not the study's own analysis. The sample table holds around 130,000 distinct CDR3 sequences, of which approximately 16% were seen once. About 15% of the sample is in the top ten clones.

What the research found in general, with its limitations: Only a couple of mild cases were covered in the study, and larger cohorts including severe cases with pre-infection samples were considered necessary. Contracting CD4+ clones were found mainly in CM and EM memory subsets, while CD8+ clones were enriched in EMRA. Some responding clones were found in pre-infection memory, which suggests that pre-existing cross-reactive memory T cells took part in the SARS-CoV-2 response. Whether the second-wave clones peaking on day 37 were SARS-CoV-2 specific was not confirmed. Balanced CD4/CD8 phenotypes were observed for clones contracting from day 15 to 85, whereas a bias towards CD4+ was observed for a second wave of clones expanding from day 15 to 37.

Of note for this clonotype: Its antigen has not been determined. The sample holds no much larger clone one base away, and base qualities are not on file.

The CDR3 covers 15 residues, taking in both the cysteine and the phenylalanine. The only DNA kept is the CDR3, 45 bases in frame from the first base. V trim: 2 bases; J trim: 3 bases; unmatched bases: 4. CDR1 and CDR2 are drawn from the germline V gene: MGHDK, SYGVNS. PBMCs were isolated by Ficoll-Paque density gradient centrifugation. Source material: PBMCs or a T cell subset sorted from them (not recorded which). In this chain, TRBV25-1 is recombined with TRBJ2-1; the central 7 bases match TRBD1. This clonotype was obtained from an adult woman who had mild COVID-19 (a few samples of this study predate the infection). The sample titles of this study are shuffled in the database, so cell type and time point are left out; the donor was told from shared clones. The DNA sequence is TGTGCCAGCAGTGAAAATACAGGGGTCTACAATGAGCAGTTCTTC. Its translation reads: CASSENTGVYNEQFF. This CDR3, with the reference TRBV25-1 and TRBJ2-1 proteins standing in past its ends, gives the full variable domain EADIYQTPRYLVIGTGKKITLECSQTMGHDKMYWYQQDPGMELHLIHYSYGVNSTEKGDLSSESTVSRIRTEHFPLTLESARPSHTSQYLCASSENTGVYNEQFFGPGTRLTVL.